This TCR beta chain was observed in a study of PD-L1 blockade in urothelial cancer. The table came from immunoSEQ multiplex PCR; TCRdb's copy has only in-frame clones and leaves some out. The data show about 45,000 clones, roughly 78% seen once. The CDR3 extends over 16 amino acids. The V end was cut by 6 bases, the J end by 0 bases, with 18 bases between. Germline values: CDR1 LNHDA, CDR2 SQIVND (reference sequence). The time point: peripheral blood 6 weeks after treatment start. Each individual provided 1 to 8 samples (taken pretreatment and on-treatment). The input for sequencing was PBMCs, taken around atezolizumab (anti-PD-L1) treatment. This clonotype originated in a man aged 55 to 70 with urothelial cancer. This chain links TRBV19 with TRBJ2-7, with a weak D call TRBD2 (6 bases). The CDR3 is CASRSRYGGYSYEQYF. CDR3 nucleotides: TGTGCCAGTAGGAGCCGATACGGGGGTTACTCCTACGAGCAGTACTTC.